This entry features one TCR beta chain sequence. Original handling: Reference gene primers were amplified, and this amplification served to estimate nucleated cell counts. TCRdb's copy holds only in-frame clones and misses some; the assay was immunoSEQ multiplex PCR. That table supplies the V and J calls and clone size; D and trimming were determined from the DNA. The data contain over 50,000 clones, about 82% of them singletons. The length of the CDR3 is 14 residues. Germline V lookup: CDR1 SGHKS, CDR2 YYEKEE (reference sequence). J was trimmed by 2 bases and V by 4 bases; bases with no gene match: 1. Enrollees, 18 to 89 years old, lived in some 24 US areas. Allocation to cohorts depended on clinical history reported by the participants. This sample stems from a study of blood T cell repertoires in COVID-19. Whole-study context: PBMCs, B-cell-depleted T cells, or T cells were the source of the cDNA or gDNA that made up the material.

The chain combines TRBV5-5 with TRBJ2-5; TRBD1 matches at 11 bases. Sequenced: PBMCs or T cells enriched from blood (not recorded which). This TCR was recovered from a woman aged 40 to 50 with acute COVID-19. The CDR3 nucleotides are TGTGCCAGCAGCGGGACAGGGGGTCAAGAGACCCAGTACTTC. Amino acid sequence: CASSGTGGQETQYF.